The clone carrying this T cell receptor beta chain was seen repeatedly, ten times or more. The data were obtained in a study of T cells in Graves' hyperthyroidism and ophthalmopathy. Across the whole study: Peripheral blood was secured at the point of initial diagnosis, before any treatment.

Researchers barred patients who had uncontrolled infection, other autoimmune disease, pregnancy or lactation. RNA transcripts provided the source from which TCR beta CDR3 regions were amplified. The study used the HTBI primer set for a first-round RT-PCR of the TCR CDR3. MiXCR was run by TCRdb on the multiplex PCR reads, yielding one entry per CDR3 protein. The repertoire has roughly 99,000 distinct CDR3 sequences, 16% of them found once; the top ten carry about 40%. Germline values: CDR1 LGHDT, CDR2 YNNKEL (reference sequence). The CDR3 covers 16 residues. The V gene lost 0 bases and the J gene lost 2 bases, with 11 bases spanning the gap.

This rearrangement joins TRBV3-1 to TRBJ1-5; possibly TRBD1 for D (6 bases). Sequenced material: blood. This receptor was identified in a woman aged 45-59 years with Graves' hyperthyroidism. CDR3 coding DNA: TGTGCCAGCAGCCAAGATTGGGCAGGGGGCAATCAGCCCCAGCATTTT. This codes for CASSQDWAGGNQPQHF.